These T cell receptor beta chains were read from a single sample in a study of blood T cell repertoires in COVID-19. Data came from immunoSEQ multiplex PCR; TCRdb stores just in-frame clones and leaves some out. The sample includes more than 200,000 clones, approximately 79% of them seen just once. The sequenced material came from peripheral blood. The receptors were sampled from a woman at least 80 years old with active or convalescent COVID-19. CDR3s include the opening cysteine and the closing phenylalanine or tryptophan. The D gene is left open where the match is weak. A row's size may be missing; if present it is once, few, many or a size class.

J gene,clone size,V gene,D gene,CDR3 protein,CDR3 DNA
TRBJ1-4,-,TRBV19,-,CASSTGQRATNEKLFF,TGTGCCAGTAGTACCGGACAGCGAGCAACTAATGAAAAACTGTTTTTT
TRBJ2-1,-,TRBV4-1,-,CASSQDDRWAFNEQFF,TGCGCCAGCAGCCAAGATGACAGGTGGGCCTTCAATGAGCAGTTCTTC
TRBJ1-4,-,TRBV6-5,-,CASSEVANEKLFF,TGTGCCAGCAGCGAGGTAGCTAATGAAAAACTGTTTTTT
TRBJ1-5,-,TRBV28,-,CASQFLGRDSNQPQHF,TGTGCCAGCCAATTCCTTGGGCGGGATAGCAATCAGCCCCAGCATTTT
TRBJ2-7,-,TRBV3-1/TRBV3-2,TRBD2,CASSQGTSGGNYEQYF,TGTGCCAGCAGCCAAGGGACTAGCGGGGGGAATTACGAGCAGTACTTC
TRBJ2-7,few,TRBV7-9,-,CASTNRQGSLEQYF,TGTGCCAGCACCAATCGGCAGGGGTCCCTCGAGCAGTACTTC
TRBJ1-3,-,TRBV3-1/TRBV3-2,-,CASSQVWSSGNTIYF,TGTGCCAGCAGCCAAGTCTGGAGCTCTGGAAACACCATATATTTT
TRBJ1-1,-,TRBV19,-,CASSIAPGGTEAFF,TGTGCCAGTAGTATAGCCCCCGGAGGGACTGAAGCTTTCTTT
TRBJ2-1,-,TRBV18,TRBD2,CASSPLTAGGRRGEQFF,TGTGCCAGCTCACCACTAACTGCGGGAGGAAGGCGAGGTGAGCAGTTCTTC
TRBJ2-5,once,TRBV14,TRBD2,CASSQVRGLARETQYF,TGTGCCAGCAGCCAAGTTCGCGGACTAGCGAGAGAGACCCAGTACTTC
TRBJ1-2,few,TRBV29-1,-,CSVFGSADGYTF,TGCAGCGTTTTTGGTTCGGCGGATGGCTACACCTTC
TRBJ1-1,-,TRBV6-6,-,CASSYRGSGFEAFF,TGTGCCAGCAGTTATAGGGGGTCCGGATTTGAAGCTTTCTTT
TRBJ1-1,-,TRBV2,-,CASSNTRVGEAFF,TGTGCCAGCAGCAACACCAGGGTGGGTGAAGCTTTCTTT
TRBJ2-1,-,TRBV2,TRBD2,CASRGAGTSGRGQFF,TGTGCCAGCAGGGGGGCCGGGACTAGCGGGAGAGGACAGTTCTTC
TRBJ2-1,-,TRBV28,-,CATGFAEMEQFF,TGTGCCACAGGGTTCGCCGAGATGGAGCAGTTCTTC
TRBJ2-7,-,TRBV29-1,TRBD1,CSVGYRGSEQYF,TGCAGCGTTGGATACAGGGGGTCCGAGCAGTACTTC
TRBJ1-2,few,TRBV10-3,-,CAISEFSRGGYGYTF,TGTGCCATCAGTGAGTTCTCGAGAGGGGGCTATGGCTACACCTTC
TRBJ2-1,-,TRBV7-7,TRBD1,CASSRGQGAVNEQFF,TGTGCCAGCAGCCGGGGACAGGGGGCGGTAAATGAGCAGTTCTTC
TRBJ1-4,-,TRBV5-1,-,CASSLVDRNEKLFF,TGCGCCAGCAGCTTGGTGGACAGAAATGAAAAACTGTTTTTT
TRBJ2-5,-,TRBV11-3,-,CASSTRGGETQYF,TGTGCCAGCAGCACCCGAGGCGGGGAGACCCAGTACTTC
TRBJ2-7,-,TRBV11-2,-,CASSLGIGTYEQYF,TGTGCCAGCAGCTTGGGGATCGGGACCTACGAGCAGTACTTC
TRBJ1-4,-,TRBV5-1,TRBD1,CASSPDTGVVNEKLFF,TGCGCCAGCAGCCCAGACACAGGGGTAGTCAATGAAAAACTGTTTTTT
TRBJ2-5,few,TRBV27,TRBD2,CASSLLAGGLALETQYF,TGTGCCAGCAGTTTACTGGCTGGGGGACTAGCCTTGGAGACCCAGTACTTC
TRBJ2-3,-,TRBV5-6,TRBD2,CASSKGTSGGHITDTQYF,TGTGCCAGCAGCAAAGGGACTAGCGGGGGGCACATCACAGATACGCAGTATTTT